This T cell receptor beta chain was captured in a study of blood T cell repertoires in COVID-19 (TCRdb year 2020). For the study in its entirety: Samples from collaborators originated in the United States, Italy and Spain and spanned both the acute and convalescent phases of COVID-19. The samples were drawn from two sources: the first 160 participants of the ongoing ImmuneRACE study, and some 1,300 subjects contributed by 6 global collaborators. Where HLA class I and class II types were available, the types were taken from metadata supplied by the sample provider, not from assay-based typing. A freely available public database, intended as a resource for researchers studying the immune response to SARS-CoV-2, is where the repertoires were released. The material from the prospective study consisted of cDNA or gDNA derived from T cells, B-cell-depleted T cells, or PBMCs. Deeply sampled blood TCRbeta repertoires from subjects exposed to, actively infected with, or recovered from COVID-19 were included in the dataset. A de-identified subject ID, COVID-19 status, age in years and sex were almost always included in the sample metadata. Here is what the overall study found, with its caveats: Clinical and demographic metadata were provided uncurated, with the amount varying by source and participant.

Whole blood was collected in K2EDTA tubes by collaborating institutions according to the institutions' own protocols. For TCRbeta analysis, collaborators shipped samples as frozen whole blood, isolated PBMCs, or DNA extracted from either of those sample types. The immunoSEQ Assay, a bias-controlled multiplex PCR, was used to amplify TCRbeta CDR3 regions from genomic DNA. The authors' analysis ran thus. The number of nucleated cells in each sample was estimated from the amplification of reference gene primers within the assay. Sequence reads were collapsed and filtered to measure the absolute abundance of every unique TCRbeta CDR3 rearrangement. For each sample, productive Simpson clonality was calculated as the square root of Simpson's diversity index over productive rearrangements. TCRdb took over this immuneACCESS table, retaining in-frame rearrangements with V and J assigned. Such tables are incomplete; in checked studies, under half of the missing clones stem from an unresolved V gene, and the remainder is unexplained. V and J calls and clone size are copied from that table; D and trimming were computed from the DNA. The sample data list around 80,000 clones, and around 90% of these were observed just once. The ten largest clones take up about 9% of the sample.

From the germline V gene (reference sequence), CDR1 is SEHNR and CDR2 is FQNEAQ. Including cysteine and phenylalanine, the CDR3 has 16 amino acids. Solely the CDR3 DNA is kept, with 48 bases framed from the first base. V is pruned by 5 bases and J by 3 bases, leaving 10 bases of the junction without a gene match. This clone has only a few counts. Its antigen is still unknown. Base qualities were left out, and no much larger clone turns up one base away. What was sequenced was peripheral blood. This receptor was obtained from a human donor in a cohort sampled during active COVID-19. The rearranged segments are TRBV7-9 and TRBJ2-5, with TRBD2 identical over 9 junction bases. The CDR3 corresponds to CASSRGVGTSKETQYF. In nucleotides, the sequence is TGTGCCAGCAGCCGCGGGGTCGGGACTAGCAAAGAGACCCAGTACTTC.